This T cell receptor beta chain was observed in a study of response to subunit inactivated influenza vaccine. Study-wide findings and caveats: It was suggested by the authors that few new T cells are recruited by each seasonal influenza vaccination.

The CDR3 covers 17 residues. V lost 0 bases and J lost 6; bases outside the gene matches: 17. Germline V CDR1 and CDR2: DFQATT, SNEGSKA (reference sequence). TCRdb reprocessed the RT-PCR reads via MiXCR and lists one record per CDR3 protein. The table lists 550,000 to 650,000 distinct CDR3 sequences, about an eighth of them singletons, with 10% in the top ten. This clonotype was seen repeatedly, ten times or more. As yet, its antigen is unknown. The source of this sequence is a man aged 50 to 59 who received an inactivated influenza vaccine. This material consisted of PBMCs from blood, taken on the day of vaccination. The gene calls are TRBV20-1 and TRBJ2-7; 7 bases map to TRBD1. The CDR3 sequence: CSARDGVMTGSRVEQYF. CDR3 nucleotides: TGCAGTGCTAGAGACGGGGTGATGACAGGGAGTCGGGTCGAGCAGTACTTC.